A few counts support the clone carrying this TCR beta chain. The record originates from a study of PD-L1 blockade in urothelial cancer. Across the whole study: Across blood samples, T cells had a median count of roughly 140,000.

This CDR3 is built from 13 residues. Germline CDR1 MNHEY, CDR2 SVGAGI. Trimming pared 4 bases from V and 3 bases from J, leaving 10 bases between. Stated time point: peripheral blood 6 weeks after treatment start. The repertoire was sequenced with immunoSEQ multiplex PCR; TCRdb's copy has only in-frame clones and lacks some. This table has 24,000 or so clones, approximately 77% appearing once. Specimen: PBMCs, collected around atezolizumab (anti-PD-L1) treatment. The chain carries TRBV6-5 and TRBJ2-7, with D perhaps matching TRBD1 (5 bases). This clonotype was sampled from an older man with urothelial cancer. This CDR3 reads CASSFDRNYEQYF. The CDR3 nucleotides are TGTGCCAGCAGTTTTGACAGAAACTACGAGCAGTACTTC.